This TCR beta chain appears in the sequencing data of a study of Ad26.COV2.S vaccination and SARS-CoV-2 variants. Specified treatment: about 20 received Ad26.COV2.S at low or high dose, single or two shots; a few received placebo; per-sample allocation not given. The investigators took samples on day 63 after the first vaccine or placebo injection. Sequencing was performed with immunoSEQ multiplex PCR; in TCRdb, only in-frame clones are kept and a portion is missing. The data hold 350,000 to 400,000 clones, with about 91% observed a single time. Germline V gives CDR1 SGDLS, CDR2 YYNGEE. Trimming took 0 bases from V and 5 from J, leaving 11 bases between them. The CDR3 has 14 amino acids.

The rearrangement links TRBV9 to TRBJ2-5; D remains unclear. This sequence was found in a person aged 18-60 years who received the Ad26.COV2.S COVID-19 vaccine or a placebo. The sequencing used peripheral blood, collected in a trial of Ad26.COV2.S vaccine versus placebo. The CDR3 DNA reads TGTGCCAGCAGCGTAGGGGATAGCTGGGAGACCCAGTACTTC. Translation: CASSVGDSWETQYF.